The sequence of this T cell receptor (beta chain) was determined in a study of CD8+ T cells in alopecia areata. The authors extracted RNA and reverse transcribed it into cDNA as the sequencing template. The repertoire was sequenced with immunoSEQ multiplex PCR; TCRdb's copy has only in-frame clones and lacks some. The sample contains 200,000 to 250,000 clones, approximately 61% of which appear only once. V was shortened by 7 bases and J by 5 bases, with 7 bases between the two germline ends. Germline-derived CDR1 and CDR2 are SGHNT and YYREEE (reference sequence). CDR3 length: 10 residues. The genes are TRBV5-4 and TRBJ2-7; D may be TRBD1 or TRBD2 (5 bases each). The clonotype was recovered from a human donor with alopecia areata. The sample consisted of CD4+ T cells sorted from blood, taken at week 0. The CDR3 sequence is CASGTNEQYF. Here the CDR3 DNA reads TGTGCCAGCGGGACGAACGAGCAGTACTTC.